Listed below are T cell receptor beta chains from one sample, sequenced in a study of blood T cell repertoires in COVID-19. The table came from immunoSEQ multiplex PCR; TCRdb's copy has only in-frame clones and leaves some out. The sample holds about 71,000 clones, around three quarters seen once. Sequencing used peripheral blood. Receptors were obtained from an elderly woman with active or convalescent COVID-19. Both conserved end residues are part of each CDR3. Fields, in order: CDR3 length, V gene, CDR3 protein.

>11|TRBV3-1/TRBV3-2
CASSGGYGYTF
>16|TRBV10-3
CAISLAGTDLGYEQYF
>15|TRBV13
CASSLEKGVHTEAFF
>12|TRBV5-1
CASRQADEKLFF
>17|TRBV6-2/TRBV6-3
CASSSRLAGGLTYEQYF
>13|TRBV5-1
CASRWDNSYEQYF
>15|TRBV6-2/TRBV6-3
CASSTLGGLGNEQFF
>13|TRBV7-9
CASSRGQGNTIYF
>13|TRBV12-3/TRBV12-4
CAVSLGQGYEQYF
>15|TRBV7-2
CASIPRLDTYQTQYF
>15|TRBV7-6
CASSLAGGGANTQYF
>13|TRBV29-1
CSVEDQGGGEAFF
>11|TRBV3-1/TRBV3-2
CASSRQGPLHF
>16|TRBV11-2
CASSLGAGAPTETQYF
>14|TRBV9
CASSVGGLFNEQFF
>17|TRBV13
CASSRRLAGGIGETQYF
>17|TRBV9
CASSGNRAVSLTDTQYF
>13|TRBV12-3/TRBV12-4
CASSLRQSNGYTF
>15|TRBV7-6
CASSRQRSGANVLTF
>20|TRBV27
CASSFQSVGLAGVNLGEQFF
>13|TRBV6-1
CASSEIADQPQHF
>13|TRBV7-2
CASSLEPQGGYTF
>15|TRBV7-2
CASSSRDSSYNEQFF
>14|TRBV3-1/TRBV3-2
CASSPRQLNTEAFF
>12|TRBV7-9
CASSSPNGELFF
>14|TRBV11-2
CASSLDLGGGELFF
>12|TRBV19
CASSVRGQGLFF
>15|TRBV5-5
CASSPLGGAAYEQYF
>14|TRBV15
CATSKGLADNEQFF
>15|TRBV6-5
CASSLYRTGNEKLFF
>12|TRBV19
CASSYFNYGYTF
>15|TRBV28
CASSSTEGSTDTQYF
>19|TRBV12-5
CASGTGQGFPTRSGNTIYF